The 5 T cell receptor beta chains in this list originate from one sample, sequenced in a study of T cells in women clearing cervical HPV infection. Assay: immunoSEQ multiplex PCR; the TCRdb copy retains only in-frame clones and omits some. The sample table includes about 26,000 clones. The sample consisted of blood buffy coat. All receptors come from a woman between 18 and 70 years old with a cervical HPV16 infection that either progressed to CIN3+ or cleared (not recorded which).

On this clone: Read sequence stops 3 residues before the CDR3 end, and the germline J gene provides the missing end. The chain links TRBV2 to TRBJ2-7; 10 nucleotides match TRBD1. V shed 10 bases, J shed 6 bases, and the junction held 6 bases outside the gene matches. This CDR3 is built from 12 residues. The germline gives CDR1 SNHLY, CDR2 FYNNEI. The CDR3 bases that were read are TGTGCCACCCGACAGGGGGCATCCGAG. Residues: CATRQGASE. The whole CDR3 sequence reads CATRQGASEQYF.

With regard to this clone: The CDR3 extends 3 residues past the end of the read, so its final part is completed from the germline J gene. V is TRBV7-2 and J is TRBJ2-3; 11 nucleotides line up with TRBD1. Looked up from germline, CDR1 is SGHTA and CDR2 is FQGNSA. CDR3 size: 15 residues. V shed 6 bases and J 4 bases; nucleotides not matched to a gene: 6. The part of the CDR3 DNA that was read is TGTGCCAGCAGATCGGGGACAGGGGGGCCAGATACG. Its protein product is CASRSGTGGPDT. The complete CDR3 reads CASRSGTGGPDTQYF.

In regard to this clone: The CDR3 goes on 3 residues after the read ends, and that part is filled in from the germline J gene. V is TRBV6-1 and J is TRBJ1-5, with D perhaps TRBD1 (5 bases). The germline gives CDR1 MNHNS, CDR2 SASEGT. CDR3 size: 19 residues. V dropped 2 bases and J dropped 3 bases, with 23 bases sitting between them. The CDR3 loop is CASSEPPRGGSPFNQPQHF. Incomplete CDR3 DNA: TGTGCCAGCAGTGAACCTCCCCGGGGGGGGTCCCCTTTCAATCAGCCC.

In the case of this clone: The missing CDR3 end, 3 residues past where the read stops, is filled in from the germline J gene. The genes are TRBV5-1 and TRBJ2-5, with 7 positions matching TRBD1. The length of the CDR3 is 14 residues. V was pared by 2 bases and J by 2 bases, with 3 bases of the junction left unmatched. CDR1 SGHRS and CDR2 YFSETQ come from the germline V gene. The sequenced CDR3 bases are TGCGCCAGCAGCTTACCGGGACAGCAAGAGACC. It encodes CASSLPGQQET. The entire CDR3 protein is CASSLPGQQETQYF.

With respect to this clone: Read data end 3 residues before the CDR3 end; the end is taken from the germline J gene. The gene calls are TRBV7-2 and TRBJ1-2; possibly TRBD1 for D (6 bases). The CDR3 is made up of 11 amino acids. CDR1 is SGHTA and CDR2 is FQGNSA in the germline V gene. The sequenced CDR3 bases are TGTGCCAGCAGCAGGACAGATACC. This encodes CASSRTDT. The full CDR3 reads CASSRTDTYTF.